This T cell receptor beta chain comes out of a study of blood T cells in healthy people across ages. Comments on this clonotype: The antigen is undetermined.

Per the germline V gene, CDR1 is SGHRS and CDR2 is YFSETQ. V dropped 7 bases and J dropped 4 bases, with 16 bases sitting between them. The CDR3 has 14 amino acids. Collection of roughly 10 milliliters of peripheral blood was performed for each donor. Notes on the study in general: Leaving the PBMCs unsorted stopped any conclusive comparison of naive versus antigen-experienced cells. The fall in TCR beta diversity per million T cells was roughly linear with age. Diversity of TCR beta correlated strongly with naive T cell percentage.

The use of a sample-barcoded 5' primer and a J-beta primer mix characterized a second PCR of roughly 7 to 11 cycles. TCRdb fed the 5' RACE reads into MiXCR, producing one record per CDR3 protein. There are some 900,000 distinct CDR3 sequences in the sample; under 50% occur only once, and 10% to 15% lies in the top ten. The chain recombines TRBV5-1 with TRBJ2-3; possibly TRBD1 for D (6 bases). Specimen: blood. The clonotype comes from a man aged 25 to 45 in good health. The CDR3 region is CASRTGMTADTQYF. In DNA form, the CDR3 reads TGCGCCAGCCGAACAGGGATGACGGCAGATACGCAGTATTTT. The full variable domain, its missing parts supplied by reference TRBV5-1 and TRBJ2-3, is KAGVTQTPRYLIKTRGQQVTLSCSPISGHRSVSWYQQTPGQGLQFLFEYFSETQRNKGNFPGRFSGRQFSNSRSEMNVSTLELGDSALYLCASRTGMTADTQYFGPGTRLTVL.